These T cell receptor beta chains were read from a single sample in a study of immune cell composition in non-small cell lung cancer. Assay used: immunoSEQ multiplex PCR; TCRdb lists only in-frame clones, some missing. This sample has 1,500 to 2,000 clones, with 75% to 85% found just once. Sequencing used non-adjacent lung tissue. The receptor set was obtained from a human donor with non-small cell lung cancer. Both conserved end residues are part of each CDR3. Each record gives: V gene, J gene, D gene, clone size, CDR3 protein, CDR3 DNA. D genes are given only for firm matches. Some rows mark clone size as missing; the rest say once, few, many or name a class of expanded clone.

V: TRBV2
J: TRBJ2-1
D: NA
size: NA
CDR3: CASSEAGTQNEQFF
DNA: TGTGCCAGCAGTGAGGCCGGGACACAGAATGAGCAGTTCTTC

V: TRBV5-1
J: TRBJ2-7
D: TRBD2
size: NA
CDR3: CASSPLAGSYEQYF
DNA: TGCGCCAGCAGCCCCCTAGCGGGTTCCTACGAGCAGTACTTC

V: TRBV9
J: TRBJ1-5
D: TRBD1
size: NA
CDR3: CASSQRGRGFNQPQHF
DNA: TGTGCCAGCAGCCAGAGGGGCAGGGGGTTCAATCAGCCCCAGCATTTT

V: TRBV9
J: TRBJ2-7
D: NA
size: NA
CDR3: CASSVGTTRGEQYF
DNA: TGTGCCAGCAGCGTAGGCACTACCAGGGGCGAGCAGTACTTC

V: TRBV5-1
J: TRBJ2-3
D: NA
size: NA
CDR3: CASSLDGEKNTQYF
DNA: TGCGCCAGCAGCTTGGACGGGGAAAAGAATACGCAGTATTTT

V: TRBV19
J: TRBJ1-3
D: TRBD1
size: NA
CDR3: CASTTGQGFGNTIYF
DNA: TGTGCCAGTACAACGGGACAGGGGTTCGGAAACACCATATATTTT

V: TRBV14
J: TRBJ1-6
D: NA
size: NA
CDR3: CASSQGREVSPLHF
DNA: TGTGCCAGCAGCCAAGGCAGGGAGGTGTCACCCCTCCACTTT

V: TRBV5-1
J: TRBJ2-7
D: NA
size: NA
CDR3: CASSLSLTADMTYEQYF
DNA: TGCGCCAGCAGCTTGAGTCTCACCGCGGACATGACCTACGAGCAGTACTTC

V: TRBV2
J: TRBJ2-3
D: NA
size: few
CDR3: CASSPLGTASTDTQYF
DNA: TGTGCCAGCAGTCCCCTAGGGACTGCCAGCACAGATACGCAGTATTTT

V: TRBV7-9
J: TRBJ2-1
D: TRBD2
size: NA
CDR3: CASSPKTSVGMNEQFF
DNA: TGTGCCAGCAGCCCAAAGACTAGCGTAGGGATGAATGAGCAGTTCTTC

V: TRBV7-2
J: TRBJ1-2
D: NA
size: NA
CDR3: CASSLASREDGYTF
DNA: TGTGCCAGCAGCTTAGCGTCCAGGGAGGATGGCTACACCTTC

V: TRBV6-6
J: TRBJ1-4
D: NA
size: NA
CDR3: CASSSLPTATNEKLFF
DNA: TGTGCCAGCAGTTCCCTTCCGACAGCAACTAATGAAAAACTGTTTTTT

V: TRBV6-5
J: TRBJ1-6
D: NA
size: NA
CDR3: CASSYYRAGNSPLHF
DNA: TGTGCCAGCAGTTACTACAGGGCTGGCAATTCACCCCTCCACTTT

V: TRBV21-1
J: TRBJ2-2
D: NA
size: NA
CDR3: CASSKDLLIPRNAGELFF
DNA: TGTGCCAGCAGCAAAGATCTACTCATCCCTCGCAATGCTGGGGAGCTGTTTTTT

V: TRBV7-9
J: TRBJ2-7
D: TRBD2
size: NA
CDR3: CASSLGPAGGTAYEQYF
DNA: TGTGCCAGCAGCTTAGGGCCAGCGGGGGGGACGGCCTACGAGCAGTACTTC

V: TRBV5-5
J: TRBJ1-5
D: TRBD1
size: few
CDR3: CASSVRPGTGNQPQHF
DNA: TGTGCCAGCAGCGTACGACCCGGGACAGGGAACCAGCCCCAGCATTTT

V: TRBV5-1
J: TRBJ2-3
D: NA
size: NA
CDR3: CASSLAGVRTDTQYF
DNA: TGCGCCAGCAGCTTGGCGGGTGTCCGCACAGATACGCAGTATTTT

V: TRBV23-1
J: TRBJ1-2
D: NA
size: few
CDR3: CASSLRRQNLRCYGYTF
DNA: TGCGCCAGCAGTCTAAGGAGACAGAATTTGCGGTGTTATGGCTACACCTTC

V: TRBV28
J: TRBJ2-7
D: NA
size: NA
CDR3: CASSLVNEQYF
DNA: TGTGCCAGCAGTTTAGTTAACGAGCAGTACTTC

V: TRBV29-1
J: TRBJ2-2
D: TRBD1
size: NA
CDR3: CSVDRSYTGELFF
DNA: TGCAGCGTGGACAGGTCGTACACCGGGGAGCTGTTTTTT

V: TRBV4-2
J: TRBJ2-2
D: NA
size: NA
CDR3: CASSQGGRELFF
DNA: TGTGCCAGCAGCCAGGGCGGGAGGGAGCTGTTTTTT

V: TRBV5-4
J: TRBJ2-1
D: TRBD2
size: NA
CDR3: CASSRAGGNNEQFF
DNA: TGTGCCAGCAGCCGAGCGGGGGGAAACAATGAGCAGTTCTTC

V: TRBV28
J: TRBJ2-6
D: NA
size: NA
CDR3: CASSLLSQGPGANVLTF
DNA: TGTGCCAGCAGTTTGTTGAGCCAGGGGCCCGGGGCCAACGTCCTGACTTTC

V: TRBV28
J: TRBJ2-7
D: TRBD2
size: NA
CDR3: CASRLQREGREQYF
DNA: TGTGCCAGCAGGCTTCAGCGGGAGGGCCGCGAGCAGTACTTC